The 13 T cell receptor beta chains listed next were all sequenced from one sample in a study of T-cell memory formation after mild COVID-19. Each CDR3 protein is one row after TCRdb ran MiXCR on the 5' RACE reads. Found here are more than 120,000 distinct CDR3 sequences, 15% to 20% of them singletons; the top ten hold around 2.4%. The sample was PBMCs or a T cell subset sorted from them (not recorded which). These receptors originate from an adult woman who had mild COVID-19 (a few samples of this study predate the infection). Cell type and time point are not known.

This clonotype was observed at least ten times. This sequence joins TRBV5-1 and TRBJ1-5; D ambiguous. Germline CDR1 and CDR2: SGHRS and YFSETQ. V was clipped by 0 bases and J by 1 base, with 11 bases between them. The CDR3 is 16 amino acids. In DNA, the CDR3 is TGCGCCAGCAGCTTGGGAGCAGGCGGCAGCAATCAGCCCCAGCATTTT. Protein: CASSLGAGGSNQPQHF. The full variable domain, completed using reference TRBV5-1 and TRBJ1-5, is KAGVTQTPRYLIKTRGQQVTLSCSPISGHRSVSWYQQTPGQGLQFLFEYFSETQRNKGNFPGRFSGRQFSNSRSEMNVSTLELGDSALYLCASSLGAGGSNQPQHFGDGTRLSIL.

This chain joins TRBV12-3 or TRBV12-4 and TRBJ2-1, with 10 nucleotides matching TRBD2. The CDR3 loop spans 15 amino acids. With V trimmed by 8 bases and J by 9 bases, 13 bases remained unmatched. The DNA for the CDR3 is TGTGCCAGCGGCCACTCCCGGCTAGCGGGAGTTGAGCAGTTCTTC. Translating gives CASGHSRLAGVEQFF.

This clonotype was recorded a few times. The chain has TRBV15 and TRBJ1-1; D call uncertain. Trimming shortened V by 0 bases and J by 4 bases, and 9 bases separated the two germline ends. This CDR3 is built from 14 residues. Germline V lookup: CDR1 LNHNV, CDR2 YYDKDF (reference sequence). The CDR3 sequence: CATSRDHSATEAFF. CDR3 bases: TGTGCCACCAGCAGAGATCACTCAGCCACTGAAGCTTTCTTT.

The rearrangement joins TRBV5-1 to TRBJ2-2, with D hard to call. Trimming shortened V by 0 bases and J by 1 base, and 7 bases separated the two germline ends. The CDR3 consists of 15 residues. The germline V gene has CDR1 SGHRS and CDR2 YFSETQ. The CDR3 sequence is CASSLAQLNTGELFF. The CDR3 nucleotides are TGCGCCAGCAGCTTGGCACAGCTGAACACCGGGGAGCTGTTTTTT.

CDR3 nucleotides: TGTGCCAGCAGCTTACTGGAGGCTGGGAATACGCAGTATTTT. Amino acid sequence: CASSLLEAGNTQYF. The chain links TRBV7-8 to TRBJ2-3; D is possibly TRBD2 (5 bases). The CDR3 sequence is 14 residues long. Germline CDR1 and CDR2: SGHVS and FQNEAQ. Deletions cut 2 bases from V and 7 bases from J, with 13 bases between.

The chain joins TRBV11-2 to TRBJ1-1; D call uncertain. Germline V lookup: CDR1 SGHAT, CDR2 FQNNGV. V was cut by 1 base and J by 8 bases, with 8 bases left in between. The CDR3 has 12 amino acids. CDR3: CASSLGLAEAFF. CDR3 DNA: TGTGCCAGCAGCTTAGGGTTAGCGGAAGCTTTCTTT.

The CDR3 DNA reads as TGCGCCAGCAGCACAGGACTAGTGGGCGAGACCCAGTACTTC. This codes for CASSTGLVGETQYF. This chain connects TRBV5-1 to TRBJ2-5; 7 nucleotides line up with TRBD2. The CDR3 runs to 14 residues. Losses at the gene ends were 4 bases for V and 5 bases for J; bases not matched to a gene: 8. Per germline, CDR1 SGHRS and CDR2 YFSETQ.

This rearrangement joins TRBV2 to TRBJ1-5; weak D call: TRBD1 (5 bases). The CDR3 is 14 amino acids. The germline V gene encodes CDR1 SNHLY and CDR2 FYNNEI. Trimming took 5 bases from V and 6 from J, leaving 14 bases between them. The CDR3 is CASSNRKGSQPQHF. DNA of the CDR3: TGTGCCAGCAGTAACAGAAAGGGGAGTCAGCCCCAGCATTTT.

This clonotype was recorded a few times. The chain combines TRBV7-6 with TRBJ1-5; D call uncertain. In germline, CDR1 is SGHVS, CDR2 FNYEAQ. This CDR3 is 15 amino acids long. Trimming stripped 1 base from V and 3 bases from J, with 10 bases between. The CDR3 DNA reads TGTGCCAGCAGCTTAGTGGACGGCTCCAATCAGCCCCAGCATTTT. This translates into CASSLVDGSNQPQHF.

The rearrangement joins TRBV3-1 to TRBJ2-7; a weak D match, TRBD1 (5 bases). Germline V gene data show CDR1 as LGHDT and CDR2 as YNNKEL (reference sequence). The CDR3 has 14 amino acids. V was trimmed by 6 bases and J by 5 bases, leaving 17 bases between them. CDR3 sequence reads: CASSPGNPRDEQYF. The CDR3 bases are TGTGCCAGCAGTCCAGGGAACCCTCGGGACGAGCAGTACTTC.

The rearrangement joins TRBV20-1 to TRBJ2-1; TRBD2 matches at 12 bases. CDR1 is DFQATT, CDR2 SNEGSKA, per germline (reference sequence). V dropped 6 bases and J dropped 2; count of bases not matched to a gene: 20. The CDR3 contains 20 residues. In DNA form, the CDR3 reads TGCAGTGCCCGTAGACTGGAGACTAGCGGGAGTGATTGGACCTACAATGAGCAGTTCTTC. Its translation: CSARRLETSGSDWTYNEQFF.

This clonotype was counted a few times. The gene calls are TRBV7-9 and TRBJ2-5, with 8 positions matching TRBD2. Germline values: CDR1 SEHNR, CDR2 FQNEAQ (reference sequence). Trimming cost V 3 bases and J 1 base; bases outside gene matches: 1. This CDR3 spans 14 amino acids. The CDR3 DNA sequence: TGTGCCAGCAGCTTTCGGGGGGGCCAAGAGACCCAGTACTTC. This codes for CASSFRGGQETQYF. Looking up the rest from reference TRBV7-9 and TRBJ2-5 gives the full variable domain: DTGVSQNPRHKITKRGQNVTFRCDPISEHNRLYWYRQTLGQGPEFLTYFQNEAQLEKSRLLSDRFSAERPKGSFSTLEIQRTEQGDSAMYLCASSFRGGQETQYFGPGTRLLVL.

CDR3 sequence reads: CASGVGVENTGELFF. In DNA form, the CDR3 reads TGTGCCAGCGGGGTAGGGGTAGAGAACACCGGGGAGCTGTTTTTT. The V gene is TRBV2, the J gene TRBJ2-2, with D perhaps TRBD1 (5 bases). The CDR3 is 15 amino acids. Trimming pared 8 bases from V and 1 base from J, leaving 14 bases between. Looked up from germline, CDR1 is SNHLY and CDR2 is FYNNEI. Full variable domain (rest looked up from reference TRBV2 and TRBJ2-2): EPEVTQTPSHQVTQMGQEVILRCVPISNHLYFYWYRQILGQKVEFLVSFYNNEISEKSEIFDDQFSVERPDGSNFTLKIRSTKLEDSAMYFCASGVGVENTGELFFGEGSRLTVL.